What follows describes a single TCR beta chain. Its antigen is currently unknown. Sample-barcoded 5' priming and a J-beta primer mix drove a second PCR of roughly 6 to 12 cycles. TCRdb reprocessed the 5' RACE reads via MiXCR and lists one record per CDR3 protein. Among about 1 million distinct CDR3 sequences, 40% to 55% were seen once, and the ten largest hold approximately 17%. This entry comes from a study of blood T cells in healthy people across ages. Study results and limitations: Significant beta diversity loss was already apparent by age around 40, declining roughly linearly.

The trim removed 5 bases at V and 5 bases at J, leaving 9 bases unmatched. This CDR3 spans 16 amino acids. Germline lookup yields CDR1 SNHLY and CDR2 FYNNEI. Sequences were obtained from blood. This receptor was taken from a woman aged 55-70 years in good health. This sequence joins TRBV2 and TRBJ2-2, with 9 bases that match TRBD2. In DNA form, the CDR3 reads TGTGCCAGCAGTCCCCCGGGACTAGCTGCGACCGGGGAGCTGTTTTTT. Its protein product is CASSPPGLAATGELFF.